This T cell receptor beta chain appears in the sequencing data of a study of blood T cell repertoires in COVID-19. Study-wide context: The United States, Italy and Spain supplied acute and convalescent COVID-19 samples. Nucleic acid was either cDNA or gDNA, and it came from T cells, B-cell-depleted T cells, or PBMCs.

The length of the CDR3 is 16 residues. Trimming removed 2 bases from V and 0 bases from J, with 11 bases in between. Germline CDR1 is SGDLS and CDR2 is YYNGEE. In the original analysis: Using reference gene primer amplification, nucleated cell counts were estimated. Generated by immunoSEQ multiplex PCR, the TCRdb table keeps only in-frame clones and is missing some. D and trimming come from the DNA, and the V and J calls and clone size come from that table. Of 100,000 to 150,000 clones listed, around 63% are singletons. V is TRBV9 and J is TRBJ2-2; D gene unclear. The sequenced sample consisted of peripheral blood. The source is an older woman with acute or convalescent COVID-19. CDR3 nucleotide sequence: TGTGCCAGCAGCGTCACTCGACTGACGAACACCGGGGAGCTGTTTTTT. Its translation: CASSVTRLTNTGELFF.